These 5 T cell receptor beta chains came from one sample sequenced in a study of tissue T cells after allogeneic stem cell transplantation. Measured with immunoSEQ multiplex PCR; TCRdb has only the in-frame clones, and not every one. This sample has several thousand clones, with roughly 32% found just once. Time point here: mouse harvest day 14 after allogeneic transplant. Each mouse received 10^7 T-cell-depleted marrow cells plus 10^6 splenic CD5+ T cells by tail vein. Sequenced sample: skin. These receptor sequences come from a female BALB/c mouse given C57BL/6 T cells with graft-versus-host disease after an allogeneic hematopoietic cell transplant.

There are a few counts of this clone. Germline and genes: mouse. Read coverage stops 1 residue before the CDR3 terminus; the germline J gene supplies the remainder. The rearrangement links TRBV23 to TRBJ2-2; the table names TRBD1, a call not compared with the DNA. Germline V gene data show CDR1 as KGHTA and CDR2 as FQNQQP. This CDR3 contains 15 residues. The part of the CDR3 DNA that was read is TGCTCCAGCAGTCAACGACAGGGACACACCGGGCAGCTCTAC. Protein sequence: CSSSQRQGHTGQLY. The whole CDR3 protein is CSSSQRQGHTGQLYF.

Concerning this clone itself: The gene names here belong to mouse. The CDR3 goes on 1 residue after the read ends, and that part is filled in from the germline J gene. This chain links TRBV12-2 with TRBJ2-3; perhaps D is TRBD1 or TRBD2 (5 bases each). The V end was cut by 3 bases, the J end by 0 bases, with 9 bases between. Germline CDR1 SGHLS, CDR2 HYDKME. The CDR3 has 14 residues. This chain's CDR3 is CASSSRGSAETLYF. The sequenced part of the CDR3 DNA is TGTGCCAGCTCTTCACGGGGGAGTGCAGAAACGCTGTAT.

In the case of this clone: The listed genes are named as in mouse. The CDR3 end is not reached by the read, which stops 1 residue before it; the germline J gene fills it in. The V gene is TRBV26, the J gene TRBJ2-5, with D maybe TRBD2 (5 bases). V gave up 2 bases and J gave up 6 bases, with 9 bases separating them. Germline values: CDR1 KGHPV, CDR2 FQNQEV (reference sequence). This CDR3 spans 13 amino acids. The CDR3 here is CASSLLGEDTQYF. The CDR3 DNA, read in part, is TGTGCCAGCAGTCTGCTGGGAGAGGACACCCAGTAC.

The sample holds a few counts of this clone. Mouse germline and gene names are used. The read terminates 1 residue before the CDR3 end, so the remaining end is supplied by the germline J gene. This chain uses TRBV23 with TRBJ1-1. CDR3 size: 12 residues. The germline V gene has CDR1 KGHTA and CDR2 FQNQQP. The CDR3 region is CSSSQSGGQVFF. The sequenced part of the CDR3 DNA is TGCTCCAGCAGTCAATCGGGGGGGCAAGTCTTC.

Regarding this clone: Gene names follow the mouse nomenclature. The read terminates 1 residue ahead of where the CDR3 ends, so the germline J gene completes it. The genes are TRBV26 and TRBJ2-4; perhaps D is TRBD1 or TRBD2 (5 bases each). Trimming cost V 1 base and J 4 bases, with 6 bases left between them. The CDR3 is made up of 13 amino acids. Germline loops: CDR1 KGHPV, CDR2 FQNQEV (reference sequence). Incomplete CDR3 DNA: TGTGCCAGCAGTCTGTGGGGGAAAAACACCTTGTAC. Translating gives CASSLWGKNTLY. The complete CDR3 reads CASSLWGKNTLYF.